The sample holds many counts of the clone carrying this T cell receptor (beta chain). Its target is not known. CDR1 and CDR2 from the germline V gene are DFQATT and SNEGSKA (reference sequence). Trimming took off 4 bases at V and 9 bases at J, with 11 bases between the two ends. The CDR3 has 11 residues. The entry originates in a study of T-cell memory formation after mild COVID-19. cDNA libraries for TCR alpha and TCR beta, carrying sample barcodes and UMIs, came from 5'RACE with constant-segment primers. TCRdb reprocessed the 5' RACE reads via MiXCR and lists one record per CDR3 protein. Of 250,000 to 300,000 distinct CDR3 sequences detected, roughly 16% appear once; the ten largest clones hold 22%. Regarding the study as a whole: A balance of CD4 and CD8 characterized clones contracting day 15 to 85, whereas later expanders leaned CD4+. Memory sampled before infection contained some responding clones, suggesting cross-reactive memory joined.

The TCR comes from a man between 18 and 29 years old who had mild COVID-19 (a few samples of this study predate the infection). Cell type and time point are not known. The rearrangement uses TRBV20-1 and TRBJ2-3; D gene ambiguous. Sequencing was performed on PBMCs or a T cell subset sorted from them (not recorded which). The CDR3 protein is CSAKPAGTQYF. DNA of the CDR3: TGCAGTGCTAAGCCTGCTGGGACGCAGTATTTT.